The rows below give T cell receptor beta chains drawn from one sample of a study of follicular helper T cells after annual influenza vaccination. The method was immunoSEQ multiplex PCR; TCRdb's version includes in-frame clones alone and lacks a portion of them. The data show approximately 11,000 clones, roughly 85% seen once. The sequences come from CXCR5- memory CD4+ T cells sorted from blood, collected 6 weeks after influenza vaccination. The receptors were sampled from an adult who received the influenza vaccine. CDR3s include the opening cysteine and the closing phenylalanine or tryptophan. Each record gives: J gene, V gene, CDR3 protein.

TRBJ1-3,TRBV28,CASSSGTGARNTIYF
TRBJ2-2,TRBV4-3,CASSHGTGSAGELFF
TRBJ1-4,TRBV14,CASSPERGMANEKLFF
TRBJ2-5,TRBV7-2,CASSLALVRASGETQYF
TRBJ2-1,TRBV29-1,CSANRGSSGPNSYNEQFF
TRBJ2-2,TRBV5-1,CASSLVTGATGELFF
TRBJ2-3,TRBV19,CASSAGQRNADTQYF
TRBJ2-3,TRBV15,CATSSGGLGTDTQYF
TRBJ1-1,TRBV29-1,CSARLTGNTEAFF
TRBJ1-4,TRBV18,CASSSRQGSNEKLFF
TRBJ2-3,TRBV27,CASSQTGTAPDTQYF
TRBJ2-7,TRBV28,CASSRLEGVWEQYF
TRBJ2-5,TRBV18,CASSPRGTAKETQYF
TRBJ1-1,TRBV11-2,CASSLKRQGLEAFF
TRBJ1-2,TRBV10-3,CAIRGTAYGYTF
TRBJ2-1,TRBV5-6,CASSPYRGKEVF
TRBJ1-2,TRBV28,CASSSGTGALLRGYTF
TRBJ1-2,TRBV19,CASTRGQANYGYTF
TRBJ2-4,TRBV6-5,CASSRQGWNIQYF
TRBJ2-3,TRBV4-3,CASSQGTAGDTDTQYF
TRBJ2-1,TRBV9,CASSVALAGVFNEQFF
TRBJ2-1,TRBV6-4,CASKPGAGTFGEQFF
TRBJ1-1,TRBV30,CAWSVWRVNTEAFF
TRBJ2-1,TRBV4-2,CASSPREGGSKGNEQFF
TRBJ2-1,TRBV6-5,CASSYKLGLADNEQFF
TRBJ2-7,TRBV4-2,CASSQGTSFPYEQYF
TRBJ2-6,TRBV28,CASSLAGTGANVLTF
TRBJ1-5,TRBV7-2,CASSPGQGHQPQHF
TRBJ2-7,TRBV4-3,CASSRGWGDSYEQYF
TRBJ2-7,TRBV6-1,CASSKDRVRYEQYF
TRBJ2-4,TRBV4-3,CASSQDRSVRIQYF
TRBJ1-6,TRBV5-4,CASSFPGQGEKSPLHF
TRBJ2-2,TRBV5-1,CASSLTAGADTGELFF
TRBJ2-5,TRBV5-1,CASSQQGREETQYF
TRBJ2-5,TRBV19,CASSMKSKRETQYF
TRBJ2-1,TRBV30,CAWSRTEQFF
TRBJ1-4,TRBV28,CASRAPGPQSEKLFF
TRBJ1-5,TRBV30,CAWSGGQTYSNQPQHF
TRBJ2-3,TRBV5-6,CASSMTGGGTDTQYF
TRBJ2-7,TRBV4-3,CASSPEWLAGYEQYF
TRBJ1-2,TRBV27,CASSWGSGDNYGYTF
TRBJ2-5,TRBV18,CASSPWDSQETQYF
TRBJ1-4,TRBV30,CAVSRQATTNEKLFF
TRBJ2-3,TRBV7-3,CASSSPREADTQYF
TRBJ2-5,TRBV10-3,CAISESAGYQETQYF
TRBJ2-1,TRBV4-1,CASSQDPSGISYNEQFF
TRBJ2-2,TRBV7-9,CASSLGSVGRGRTGELFF
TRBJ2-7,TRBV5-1,CASSLPGQGYEQYF
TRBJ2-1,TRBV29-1,CSTGQNYNEQFF
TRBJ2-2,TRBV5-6,CASSLTQDTGELFF
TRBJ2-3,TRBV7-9,CASSLYPDREADTQYF
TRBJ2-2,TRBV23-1,CASSQSLGNKDTGELFF
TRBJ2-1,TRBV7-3,CASSSAGGSYNEQFF
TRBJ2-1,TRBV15,CATSRGLAGVQEQFF